Listed below are T cell receptor beta chains from one sample, sequenced in a study of T-cell memory formation after mild COVID-19. TCRdb reprocessed the 5' RACE reads with MiXCR, giving one entry per CDR3 protein. The sample has 450,000 to 650,000 distinct CDR3 sequences, roughly a fifth seen once. The source material was PBMCs or a T cell subset sorted from them (not recorded which). Source of these receptors: an adult woman who had mild COVID-19 (a few samples of this study predate the infection). Cell type and time point are not known. CDR3s include the opening cysteine and the closing phenylalanine or tryptophan. The D gene is left open where the match is weak. Only some rows state a clone size, as once, few, many or a class for expanded clones.

v_gene: TRBV12-3/TRBV12-4; j_gene: TRBJ2-7; abundance: once; d_gene: .; CDR3aa: CASRPGAYAEQYF; CDR3nt: TGTGCCAGCAGGCCAGGGGCCTACGCGGAGCAGTACTTC
v_gene: TRBV3-1; j_gene: TRBJ2-7; abundance: .; d_gene: .; CDR3aa: CASSSTIGVREQYF; CDR3nt: TGTGCCAGCAGTTCTACAATCGGGGTGAGGGAGCAGTACTTC
v_gene: TRBV6-1; j_gene: TRBJ1-5; abundance: few; d_gene: .; CDR3aa: CASSEGGSNQPQHF; CDR3nt: TGTGCCAGCAGTGAAGGTGGGAGCAATCAGCCCCAGCATTTT
v_gene: TRBV7-9; j_gene: TRBJ2-3; abundance: many; d_gene: .; CDR3aa: CASSLADTQYF; CDR3nt: TGTGCCAGCAGCTTAGCCGATACGCAGTATTTT
v_gene: TRBV20-1; j_gene: TRBJ2-2; abundance: .; d_gene: .; CDR3aa: CSARDPGGPGNTGELFF; CDR3nt: TGCAGTGCTAGAGATCCTGGGGGGCCTGGGAACACCGGGGAGCTGTTTTTT
v_gene: TRBV7-9; j_gene: TRBJ2-2; abundance: few; d_gene: TRBD2; CDR3aa: CASSLMGGQFNGELFF; CDR3nt: TGTGCCAGCAGCTTAATGGGAGGGCAGTTCAACGGGGAGCTGTTTTTT
v_gene: TRBV3-1; j_gene: TRBJ2-1; abundance: .; d_gene: .; CDR3aa: CASSPRRVAEQFF; CDR3nt: TGTGCCAGCAGCCCTCGGCGCGTAGCGGAGCAGTTCTTC
v_gene: TRBV5-1; j_gene: TRBJ2-5; abundance: few; d_gene: TRBD2; CDR3aa: CASSFSGGAGETQYF; CDR3nt: TGCGCCAGCAGCTTTAGCGGGGGGGCTGGAGAGACCCAGTACTTC
v_gene: TRBV18; j_gene: TRBJ1-2; abundance: .; d_gene: .; CDR3aa: CASSPNAGPSYGYTF; CDR3nt: TGTGCCAGCTCACCAAACGCAGGGCCGTCCTATGGCTACACCTTC
v_gene: TRBV24-1; j_gene: TRBJ1-2; abundance: .; d_gene: .; CDR3aa: CATSDRQSTYGYTF; CDR3nt: TGTGCCACCAGTGACCGACAGTCTACCTATGGCTACACCTTC
v_gene: TRBV2; j_gene: TRBJ2-1; abundance: many; d_gene: TRBD2; CDR3aa: CASSDTLAGGPNEQFF; CDR3nt: TGTGCCAGCAGTGACACCCTAGCGGGGGGCCCCAATGAGCAGTTCTTC